These T cell receptor beta chains were read from a single sample in a study of CD8+ T cells in alopecia areata. Assay used: immunoSEQ multiplex PCR; TCRdb lists only in-frame clones, some missing. The sample records 170,000 or so clones, about 60% being singletons. The sequencing used CD4+ T cells sorted from blood, collected at week 0. The receptors were sampled from a human donor with alopecia areata. Both conserved end residues are part of each CDR3. The D gene is left open where the match is weak. Size tells how often a clone was seen (once, few, many) or the class of an expanded clone, and some rows leave it out.

size | J | D | V | DNA | CDR3
. | TRBJ2-1 | . | TRBV2 | TGTGCCAGCAGGGCAAGCGAGACTTACGTGGCCAATGAGCAGTTCTTC | CASRASETYVANEQFF
few | TRBJ1-4 | TRBD1 | TRBV7-9 | TGTGCCAGCAGCCAGAACGGACAGGGGGCGTGGGAAAAACTGTTTTTT | CASSQNGQGAWEKLFF
once | TRBJ1-5 | . | TRBV2 | TGTGCCAGCAGTGAAGGCCGGAACAATCAGCCCCAGCATTTT | CASSEGRNNQPQHF
. | TRBJ2-7 | TRBD2 | TRBV2 | TGTGCCAGCAGTTCGGGACTAGCGGGGGTCGAGCAGTACTTC | CASSSGLAGVEQYF
once | TRBJ1-6 | . | TRBV15 | TGTGCCACCAGCAGAGATGGTCCACTCAAACCGGATTCACCCCTCCACTTT | CATSRDGPLKPDSPLHF
. | TRBJ2-7 | TRBD1 | TRBV7-9 | TGTGCCAGCAGCCTCGACAGGGGAGCCTACGAGCAGTACTTC | CASSLDRGAYEQYF
. | TRBJ2-7 | . | TRBV5-1 | TGCGCCAGCAGCTGGAGGACAGACCCCTACGAGCAGTACTTC | CASSWRTDPYEQYF
. | TRBJ2-6 | . | TRBV2 | TGTGCCAGCACCGGAGGGGTAACTGGGGCCAACGTCCTGACTTTC | CASTGGVTGANVLTF
. | TRBJ1-2 | TRBD1 | TRBV7-2 | TGTGCCAGCAGGCCTCCGGCGGGACAGGGCTATGGCTACACCTTC | CASRPPAGQGYGYTF
. | TRBJ1-1 | TRBD1 | TRBV6-5 | TGTGCCAGCACAAAAGGGGACAGGAGCTTCTTT | CASTKGDRSFF
. | TRBJ2-3 | TRBD2 | TRBV4-2 | TGTGCCAGCAGCCGGCTAGCGGGGGGGCCCACAGATACGCAGTATTTT | CASSRLAGGPTDTQYF
. | TRBJ1-6 | . | TRBV30 | TGTGCCTGGAGTGTACCAGGGTATAATTCACCCCTCCACTTT | CAWSVPGYNSPLHF
. | TRBJ2-7 | TRBD2 | TRBV5-1 | TGCGCCAGCAGCCGGCTAGCGGGGGGGGACGAGCAGTACTTC | CASSRLAGGDEQYF
. | TRBJ1-5 | . | TRBV7-2 | TGTGCCAGCAGCTTAGAGCCACATCAGCCCCAGCATTTT | CASSLEPHQPQHF
. | TRBJ2-7 | TRBD1 | TRBV25-1 | TGTGCCAGCAGTCGGACAGGGGGATCCTACGAGCAGTACTTC | CASSRTGGSYEQYF